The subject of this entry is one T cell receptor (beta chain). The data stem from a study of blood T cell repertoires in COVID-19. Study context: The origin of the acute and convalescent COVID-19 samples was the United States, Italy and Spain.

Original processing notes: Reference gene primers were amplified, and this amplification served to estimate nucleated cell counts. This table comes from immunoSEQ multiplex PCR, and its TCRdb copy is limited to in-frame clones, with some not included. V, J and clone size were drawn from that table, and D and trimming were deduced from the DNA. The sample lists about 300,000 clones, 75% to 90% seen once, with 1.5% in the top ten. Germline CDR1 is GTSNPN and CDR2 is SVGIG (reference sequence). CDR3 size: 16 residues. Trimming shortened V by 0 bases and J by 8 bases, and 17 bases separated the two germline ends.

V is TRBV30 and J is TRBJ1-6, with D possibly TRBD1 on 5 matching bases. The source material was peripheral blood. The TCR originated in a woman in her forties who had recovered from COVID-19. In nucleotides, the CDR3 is TGTGCCTGGAGTGTACAGTGGCGGGGAGGGGATTCACCCCTCCACTTT. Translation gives CAWSVQWRGGDSPLHF.